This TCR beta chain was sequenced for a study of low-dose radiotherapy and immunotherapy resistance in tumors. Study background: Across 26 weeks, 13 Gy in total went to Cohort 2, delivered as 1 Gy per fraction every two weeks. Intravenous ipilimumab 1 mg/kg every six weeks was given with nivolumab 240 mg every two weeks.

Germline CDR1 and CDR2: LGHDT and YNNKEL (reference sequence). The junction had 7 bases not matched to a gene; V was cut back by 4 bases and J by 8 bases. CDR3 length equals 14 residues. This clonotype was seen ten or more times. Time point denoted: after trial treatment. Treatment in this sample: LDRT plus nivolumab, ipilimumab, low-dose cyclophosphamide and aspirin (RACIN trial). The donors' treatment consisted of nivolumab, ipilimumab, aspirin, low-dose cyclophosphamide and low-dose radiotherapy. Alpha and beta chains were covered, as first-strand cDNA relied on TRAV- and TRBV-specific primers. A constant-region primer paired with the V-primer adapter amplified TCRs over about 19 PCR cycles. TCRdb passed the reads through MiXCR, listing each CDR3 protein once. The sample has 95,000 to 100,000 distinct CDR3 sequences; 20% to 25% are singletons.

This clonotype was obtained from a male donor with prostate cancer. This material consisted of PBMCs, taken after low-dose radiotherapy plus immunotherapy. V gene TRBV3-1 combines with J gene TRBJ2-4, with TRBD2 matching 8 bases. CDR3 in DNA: TGTGCCAGCAGCCGAACCGGGGGGGCAGACATTCAGTACTTC. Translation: CASSRTGGADIQYF.